Each of the 14 T cell receptor beta chains below was sequenced from the same sample in a study of CD8+ T cells in alopecia areata. Extracted from the samples, RNA was reverse transcribed into cDNA to serve as the sequencing template. The table came from immunoSEQ multiplex PCR; TCRdb's copy has only in-frame clones and leaves some out. Of roughly 130,000 clones listed, roughly 54% were seen once; the top ten hold 3.5% to 5%. This material consisted of CD4+ T cells sorted from blood, taken at week 0. All receptors come from a human donor with alopecia areata.

V usage is TRBV5-1 and J usage is TRBJ2-7; D not certain. From germline, CDR1 is SGHRS and CDR2 YFSETQ. V was shortened by 1 base and J by 3 bases, with 11 bases between the two germline ends. The CDR3 length is 14 residues. CDR3 DNA: TGCGCCAGCAGCTTGACAGCGATGAGCTACGAGCAGTACTTC. As protein: CASSLTAMSYEQYF.

In its sample, this clone was seen once. The genes are TRBV5-1 and TRBJ2-1; no firm D call. Trimming stripped 5 bases from V and 3 bases from J, with 9 bases between. The germline V gene has CDR1 SGHRS and CDR2 YFSETQ. The CDR3 covers 13 residues. CDR3 residues: CASSPKVYNEQFF. CDR3 DNA sequence: TGCGCCAGCAGTCCGAAGGTCTACAATGAGCAGTTCTTC.

CDR3 in amino acids: CASSLENINTGELFF. The CDR3 coding sequence is TGCGCCAGCAGCTTGGAAAACATAAACACCGGGGAGCTGTTTTTT. This sequence joins TRBV5-1 and TRBJ2-2; D gene unclear. The germline CDR1 and CDR2 sequences are SGHRS and YFSETQ. Trimming took 0 bases from V and 2 from J, leaving 8 bases between them. The length of the CDR3 is 15 residues.

This chain joins TRBV18 and TRBJ2-5; D gene unclear. Looked up from germline, CDR1 is KGHSH and CDR2 is LQKENI. The CDR3 length is 11 residues. With 7 bases removed from V and 5 bases from J, the gap between germline ends came to 8 bases. The CDR3 bases are TGTGCCAGCTTTCAGGATGAGACCCAGTACTTC. This codes for CASFQDETQYF. The complete variable domain, with remaining parts taken from reference TRBV18 and TRBJ2-5, reads NAGVMQNPRHLVRRRGQEARLRCSPMKGHSHVYWYRQLPEEGLKFMVYLQKENIIDESGMPKERFSAEFPKEGPSILRIQQVVRGDSAAYFCASFQDETQYFGPGTRLLVL.

CDR3 in amino acids: CATKQGLVQPQHF. CDR3 DNA sequence: TGTGCCACGAAACAGGGGTTGGTTCAGCCCCAGCATTTT. V is TRBV19 and J is TRBJ1-5; 7 bases align to TRBD1. Germline loops: CDR1 LNHDA, CDR2 SQIVND (reference sequence). The V gene end was trimmed by 10 bases and the J gene end by 6 bases; junction bases not matched to a gene: 9. The CDR3 is made up of 13 amino acids.

This clone came up a few times. This rearrangement joins TRBV6-5 to TRBJ2-1; 8 bases match TRBD2. CDR1 and CDR2 (germline): MNHEY, SVGAGI. The ends lost 5 bases at V and 5 bases at J; junction bases unmatched: 8. The CDR3 has 15 residues. The CDR3 region is CASSPPGLGDNEQFF. CDR3 DNA: TGTGCCAGCAGTCCGCCGGGACTAGGGGACAATGAGCAGTTCTTC.

V is TRBV4-3 and J is TRBJ1-1, with D possibly matching TRBD1 (5 bases). The CDR3 consists of 14 residues. The V gene lost 2 bases and the J gene lost 0 bases, with 7 bases spanning the gap. CDR1 and CDR2 (germline): LGHNA, YSLEER. The CDR3 DNA is TGCGCCAGCAGCCAACCGGGGGTGAACACTGAAGCTTTCTTT. It translates to CASSQPGVNTEAFF.

The chain employs TRBV5-4 and TRBJ2-1; 11 bases agree with TRBD2. V dropped 1 base and J dropped 4; count of bases not matched to a gene: 1. The CDR3 runs 15 residues. Germline V CDR1 and CDR2: SGHNT, YYREEE (reference sequence). The CDR3 nucleotides read TGTGCCAGCAGCTTGCCTAGCGGGGGGTACAATGAGCAGTTCTTC. Translating it yields CASSLPSGGYNEQFF.

The chain couples TRBV5-1 to TRBJ2-6; D gene uncertain. Looked up from germline, CDR1 is SGHRS and CDR2 is YFSETQ. The CDR3 runs 17 residues. With 2 bases removed from V and 0 bases from J, the gap between germline ends came to 12 bases. The CDR3 sequence: CASSFWGLTSGANVLTF. The CDR3 nucleotides are TGCGCCAGCAGCTTCTGGGGTCTGACCTCTGGGGCCAACGTCCTGACTTTC.

The chain joins TRBV6-5 to TRBJ2-1, with 8 bases matching TRBD1. There are 14 residues in the CDR3. CDR1 is MNHEY and CDR2 is SVGAGI in the germline V gene. The ends lost 10 bases at V and 6 bases at J; junction bases unmatched: 11. The DNA of the CDR3 is TGTGCCACCGGCGCCGGGACAGGAGGCAATGAGCAGTTCTTC. Amino acid sequence: CATGAGTGGNEQFF.

This clone has a handful of counts. The chain employs TRBV10-3 and TRBJ2-5, with D perhaps TRBD2 (7 bases). The CDR3 extends over 14 amino acids. Germline CDR1 and CDR2: ENHRY and SYGVKD. Trimming removed 6 bases from V and 1 base from J, with 12 bases in between. DNA of the CDR3: TGTGCCATCAGGCCGGGGGGCAGCCAAGAGACCCAGTACTTC. Protein sequence: CAIRPGGSQETQYF.

V gene TRBV4-2 combines with J gene TRBJ1-2; 8 nucleotides match TRBD1. This CDR3 region has 14 residues. V shed 1 base, J shed 6 bases, and the junction held 4 bases outside the gene matches. The V gene's germline CDR1 is LGHNA and CDR2 YNFKEQ. Here the CDR3 reads CASSQGTGRNGYTF. CDR3 coding DNA: TGTGCCAGCAGCCAAGGGACAGGGCGGAATGGCTACACCTTC.

This clone was detected only once. The chain carries TRBV7-2 and TRBJ2-2, with no clear D. V was cut by 8 bases and J by 5 bases, with 3 bases left in between. This CDR3 is built from 10 residues. Germline CDR1 is SGHTA and CDR2 is FQGNSA. The DNA for the CDR3 is TGTGCCAGCGGTACCGGGGAGCTGTTTTTT. Protein sequence: CASGTGELFF.

This clone was picked up a small number of times. The chain couples TRBV4-3 to TRBJ1-5; D unclear. CDR3 length equals 15 residues. CDR1 is LGHNA and CDR2 is YSLEER in the germline V gene. Trimming removed 3 bases at V and 4 bases at J, with 13 bases between. CDR3 nucleotides: TGCGCCAGCAGCCAGGCACAGACGGTAAATCAGCCCCAGCATTTT. Its protein is CASSQAQTVNQPQHF.